The 20 T cell receptor beta chains reported below all come from one sample, sequenced in a study of T cell responses to AZD1222 COVID-19 vaccine. Generated by immunoSEQ multiplex PCR, the TCRdb table keeps only in-frame clones and is missing some. The repertoire holds tens of thousands of clones, 88% seen once, with about 19% in the top ten. Source: peripheral blood, taken on day 0 of AZD1222 vaccination. All receptors derive from an adult in good health.

The rearrangement links TRBV19 to TRBJ2-6, with 9 bases that match TRBD1. Germline V gene lookup returns CDR1 LNHDA and CDR2 SQIVND (reference sequence). CDR3 length: 18 amino acids. V was pared by 6 bases and J by 0 bases, with 9 bases of the junction left unmatched. This chain's CDR3 is CASSLRQGDPSGANVLTF. DNA of the CDR3: TGTGCCAGTAGCCTTAGACAGGGGGATCCCTCTGGGGCCAACGTCCTGACTTTC.

The chain links TRBV28 to TRBJ2-6; D is ambiguous. The germline CDR1 and CDR2 sequences are MDHEN and SYDVKM. CDR3 length: 14 amino acids. V lost 9 bases and J 1 base, leaving 10 bases between the germline ends. The CDR3 sequence is CASREGSGANVLTF. CDR3 DNA sequence: TGTGCCAGTCGTGAAGGGTCTGGGGCCAACGTCCTGACTTTC.

This clone was counted a single time. The genes are TRBV11-2 and TRBJ2-7; D uncertain. This CDR3 comprises 13 residues. The germline V gene encodes CDR1 SGHAT and CDR2 FQNNGV. Trimming shortened V by 6 bases and J by 2 bases, and 11 bases separated the two germline ends. DNA of the CDR3: TGTGCCAGCAGTTCAAGACAAGCCTACGAGCAGTACTTC. Amino acids: CASSSRQAYEQYF.

This rearrangement joins TRBV6-1 to TRBJ1-5, with 8 bases aligning to TRBD1. The CDR3 consists of 16 residues. Germline CDR1 reads MNHNS; CDR2 reads SASEGT. Trimming took 5 bases from V and 8 from J; bases not matched to a gene: 14. DNA for the CDR3: TGTGCCAGCAGTAAAGACAGGGGAGGTGGGGATAAGCCCCAGCATTTT. Protein: CASSKDRGGGDKPQHF.

This chain uses TRBV7-2 with TRBJ2-7; D possibly uses TRBD1 or TRBD2 (6 bases each). Trimming stripped 0 bases from V and 2 bases from J, with 14 bases between. CDR3 size: 16 residues. Germline V gene sequence: CDR1 SGHTA, CDR2 FQGNSA. DNA of the CDR3: TGTGCCAGCAGCTTAGCGCGAGGGGGGCGAGCCTACGAGCAGTACTTC. As protein: CASSLARGGRAYEQYF. The full variable domain, completed using reference TRBV7-2 and TRBJ2-7, is GAGVSQSPSNKVTEKGKDVELRCDPISGHTALYWYRQSLGQGLEFLIYFQGNSAPDKSGLPSDRFSAERTGGSVSTLTIQRTQQEDSAVYLCASSLARGGRAYEQYFGPGTRLTVT.

This chain uses TRBV6-2 or TRBV6-3 with TRBJ1-5; D is ambiguous. Germline V lookup: CDR1 MNHEY, CDR2 SVGEGT. The CDR3 is 15 amino acids. V shed 5 bases and J shed 4 bases, with 15 bases lying between them. The CDR3 region is CASSGPRSLNQPQHF. DNA of the CDR3: TGTGCCAGCAGTGGCCCGCGAAGCCTTAATCAGCCCCAGCATTTT.

The chain is built from TRBV19 and TRBJ1-2, with D possibly matching TRBD1 (6 bases). The V gene lost 7 bases and the J gene lost 6 bases, with 9 bases spanning the gap. Germline CDR1 reads LNHDA; CDR2 reads SQIVND (reference sequence). CDR3 length: 11 amino acids. The CDR3 reads CASNHRDGYTF. CDR3 nucleotides: TGTGCCAGTAATCACAGGGATGGCTACACCTTC.

V and J are TRBV7-9 and TRBJ1-4; D remains ambiguous. Germline-derived CDR1 and CDR2 are SEHNR and FQNEAQ (reference sequence). Trimming pared 3 bases from V and 2 bases from J, leaving 1 base between. There are 12 residues in the CDR3. The CDR3 protein is CASSLTNEKLFF. The CDR3 DNA sequence: TGTGCCAGCAGCTTGACTAATGAAAAACTGTTTTTT.

This sequence joins TRBV7-2 and TRBJ1-2; D unresolved. The germline CDR1 and CDR2 sequences are SGHTA and FQGNSA. The CDR3 sequence is 13 residues long. Deletions cut 6 bases from V and 3 bases from J, with 11 bases between. The CDR3 region has the DNA TGTGCCAGCAGTCCCGATATCGACTATGGCTACACCTTC. Translating gives CASSPDIDYGYTF.

V usage is TRBV18 and J usage is TRBJ2-7; 8 bases map to TRBD1. V lost 4 bases and J lost 5; bases outside the gene matches: 7. CDR1 and CDR2 (germline): KGHSH, LQKENI. The length of the CDR3 is 14 residues. CDR3 in DNA: TGTGCCAGCTCACAAATGGGACAGGACCACGAGCAGTACTTC. Protein: CASSQMGQDHEQYF.

The rearrangement links TRBV3-1 (or the pseudogene TRBV3-2) to TRBJ2-3; TRBD2 matches 15 bases. The CDR3 is made up of 19 amino acids. Germline CDR1 and CDR2: LGHDT and YNNKEL (reference sequence). The trim removed 4 bases at V and 2 bases at J, leaving 10 bases unmatched. The CDR3 protein is CASSLALGLAGGLTDTQYF. The CDR3 DNA follows: TGTGCCAGCAGCCTGGCCCTGGGACTAGCGGGGGGACTCACAGATACGCAGTATTTT.

The chain links TRBV7-3 to TRBJ2-5, with 9 bases identical to TRBD2. The CDR3 is 16 residues long. After removal of 8 bases from V and 5 bases from J, the junction contained 15 bases not matched to a gene. The germline V gene has CDR1 SGHTA and CDR2 FQGTGA. In DNA form, the CDR3 reads TGTGCCAGCGGATTGGGAGCGGGGGGTTTCAAGGAGACCCAGTACTTC. This encodes CASGLGAGGFKETQYF.

J is TRBJ1-5 and V is TRBV28; 7 bases line up with TRBD1. The CDR3 covers 13 residues. Trimming took 7 bases from V and 7 from J; bases not matched to a gene: 7. Germline V gives CDR1 MDHEN, CDR2 SYDVKM. The CDR3 DNA sequence: TGTGCCAGCAAACAGGGGCCGGGGCAGCCCCAGCATTTT. Its protein product is CASKQGPGQPQHF.

This clone was observed a few times. This rearrangement joins TRBV4-3 to TRBJ1-1; a weak D match, TRBD1 (6 bases). The CDR3 loop spans 15 amino acids. CDR1 and CDR2 from the germline V gene are LGHNA and YSLEER. With 0 bases removed from V and 5 bases from J, the gap between germline ends came to 13 bases. CDR3 nucleotide sequence: TGCGCCAGCAGCCAAGAGAGAGGGGGGTGGACTGAAGCTTTCTTT. It yields the protein CASSQERGGWTEAFF.

The chain is built from TRBV14 and TRBJ1-2; D gene unclear. V lost 0 bases and J 4 bases, leaving 18 bases between the germline ends. CDR3 length: 17 amino acids. The germline gives CDR1 SGHDN, CDR2 FVKESK. DNA of the CDR3: TGTGCCAGCAGCCAAGATCTCCCGGGGTACATACCCTATGGCTACACCTTC. Protein: CASSQDLPGYIPYGYTF.

This chain uses TRBV6-2 or TRBV6-3 with TRBJ1-4; no clear D. Per germline, CDR1 MNHEY and CDR2 SVGEGT. V shed 0 bases and J shed 13 bases, with 12 bases lying between them. This CDR3 has 13 amino acids. CDR3 nucleotides: TGTGCCAGCAGTTACTCGACCCCCCCGGGACTGTTTTTT. This translates into CASSYSTPPGLFF.

The chain couples TRBV28 to TRBJ1-2; D might be TRBD1 (6 bases). Trimming took 6 bases from V and 5 from J, leaving 13 bases between them. Germline lookup yields CDR1 MDHEN and CDR2 SYDVKM. CDR3 length: 13 amino acids. CDR3 bases: TGTGCCAGCAGGTCAGGGGCGTTGTATGGCTACACCTTC. Translating it yields CASRSGALYGYTF.

This clone has a handful of counts. The V and J genes are TRBV9 and TRBJ2-2; D remains unclear. The CDR3 covers 13 residues. With 2 bases removed from V and 8 bases from J, the gap between germline ends came to 10 bases. In germline, CDR1 is SGDLS, CDR2 YYNGEE. Here the CDR3 DNA reads TGTGCCAGCAGCGTCCCCATCCCTGGGGAGCTGTTTTTT. It yields the protein CASSVPIPGELFF. Supplemented by reference TRBV9 and TRBJ2-2, the full variable domain reads DSGVTQTPKHLITATGQRVTLRCSPRSGDLSVYWYQQSLDQGLQFLIQYYNGEERAKGNILERFSAQQFPDLHSELNLSSLELGDSALYFCASSVPIPGELFFGEGSRLTVL.

The V gene is TRBV5-6, the J gene TRBJ1-5; a weak D match, TRBD1 (5 bases). Germline-derived CDR1 and CDR2 are SGHDT and YYEEEE. The CDR3 length is 16 residues. V was clipped by 1 base and J by 0 bases, with 11 bases between them. For the CDR3, the DNA is TGTGCCAGCAGCTTGAAAGGGGAGGGTAGCAATCAGCCCCAGCATTTT. Translation: CASSLKGEGSNQPQHF.

V usage is TRBV3-1 (or the pseudogene TRBV3-2) and J usage is TRBJ1-1; 9 positions match TRBD1. The CDR3 is 15 residues long. V shed 5 bases and J 0 bases; nucleotides not matched to a gene: 4. Germline-derived CDR1 and CDR2 are LGHDT and YNNKEL (reference sequence). CDR3 nucleotides: TGTGCCAGCAGCTTAGGACAGGGGTTGAACACTGAAGCTTTCTTT. This sequence encodes CASSLGQGLNTEAFF.